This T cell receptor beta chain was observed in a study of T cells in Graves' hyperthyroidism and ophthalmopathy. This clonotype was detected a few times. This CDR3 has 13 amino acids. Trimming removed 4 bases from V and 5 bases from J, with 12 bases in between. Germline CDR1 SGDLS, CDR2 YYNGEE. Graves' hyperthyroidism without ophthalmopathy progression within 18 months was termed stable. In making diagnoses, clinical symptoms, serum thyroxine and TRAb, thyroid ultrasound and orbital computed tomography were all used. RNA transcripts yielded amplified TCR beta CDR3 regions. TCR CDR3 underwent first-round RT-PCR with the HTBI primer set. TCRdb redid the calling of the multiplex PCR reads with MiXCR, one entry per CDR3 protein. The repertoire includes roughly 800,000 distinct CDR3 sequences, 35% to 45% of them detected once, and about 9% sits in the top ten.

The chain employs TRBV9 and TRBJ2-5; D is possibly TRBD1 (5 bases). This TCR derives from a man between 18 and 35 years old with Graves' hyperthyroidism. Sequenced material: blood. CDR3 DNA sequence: TGTGCCAGCAGCCCAGGGCGCGTCGAGACCCAGTACTTC. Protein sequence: CASSPGRVETQYF.